Below, 8 T cell receptor beta chains from the same sample are listed, as sequenced in a study of Graves' ophthalmopathy and Graves' hyperthyroidism. The TCR beta CDR3 regions underwent amplification from RNA transcripts. RT-PCR was first run with HTBI primers, then multiplex PCR in a second round. Each CDR3 protein gets one entry after TCRdb re-called the multiplex PCR reads with MiXCR. The table records roughly 1.1 million distinct CDR3 sequences, around a third of them present only once. Sequencing was carried out using peripheral blood or thyroid tissue (not recorded which). These receptor sequences come from an adult man with Graves' hyperthyroidism.

This clonotype showed up many times. This rearrangement joins TRBV20-1 to TRBJ2-7; possible D gene TRBD2, 6 bases. Looked up from germline, CDR1 is DFQATT and CDR2 is SNEGSKA (reference sequence). The CDR3 consists of 13 residues. V lost 3 bases to trimming and J lost 0 bases, with 9 bases between them. The DNA of the CDR3 is TGCAGTGCTAGTGGGCGGGACTCCTACGAGCAGTACTTC. Translated: CSASGRDSYEQYF.

V and J are TRBV12-3 or TRBV12-4 and TRBJ1-2; D ambiguous. CDR3 length equals 13 residues. V lost 3 bases and J 8 bases, leaving 13 bases between the germline ends. CDR3 sequence: CASSFLGREGYTF. The CDR3 nucleotides are TGTGCCAGCAGTTTTTTAGGGAGGGAAGGCTACACCTTC.

This clonotype occurred many times. The genes are TRBV7-2 and TRBJ1-4; 7 nucleotides line up with TRBD1. The germline CDR1 and CDR2 sequences are SGHTA and FQGNSA. This CDR3 is 14 amino acids long. Trimming removed 5 bases from V and 12 bases from J; junction bases left unmatched: 12. The chain's CDR3 is CASSPTGTVRQLFF. CDR3 nucleotides: TGTGCCAGCAGCCCGACGGGGACAGTGCGCCAACTGTTTTTT.

This clonotype was seen at least ten times. The chain has TRBV7-2 and TRBJ1-1; D is perhaps TRBD1 (5 bases). V lost 5 bases and J lost 0, with 13 bases in between. The CDR3 extends over 15 amino acids. Looked up from germline, CDR1 is SGHTA and CDR2 is FQGNSA. CDR3 amino acids: CASSLRDRLNTEAFF. The CDR3 DNA reads as TGTGCCAGCAGCCTCCGGGACCGTTTGAACACTGAAGCTTTCTTT.

This chain links TRBV3-1 with TRBJ2-5; 7 positions match TRBD2. V trimming: 4 bases; J trimming: 13 bases; junction bases outside the gene matches: 6. The CDR3 has 11 residues. CDR1 LGHDT and CDR2 YNNKEL come from the germline V gene (reference sequence). The CDR3 DNA sequence: TGTGCCAGCAGCCCGGCGGGAGACGCGTACTTC. Translating it yields CASSPAGDAYF.

In this sample, this clonotype turned up a few times. The genes are TRBV2 and TRBJ2-2, with D hard to call. CDR3 size: 14 residues. Looked up from germline, CDR1 is SNHLY and CDR2 is FYNNEI. V was cut by 3 bases and J by 1 base, with 6 bases left in between. As DNA, the CDR3 is TGTGCCAGCAGTGAGTCTAGGAACACCGGGGAGCTGTTTTTT. Amino acids: CASSESRNTGELFF.

This clonotype appeared many times. The chain carries TRBV10-3 and TRBJ2-7, with 9 positions matching TRBD1. Trimming removed 4 bases from V and 3 bases from J; junction bases left unmatched: 4. Germline V CDR1 and CDR2: ENHRY, SYGVKD. This CDR3 has 14 amino acids. Written as DNA, the CDR3 is TGTGCCATCAGTGTCCGGGACAGGGTCTACGAGCAGTACTTC. Its translation: CAISVRDRVYEQYF.

The chain couples TRBV19 to TRBJ2-5, with TRBD2 matching over 13 bases. The CDR3 sequence is 16 residues long. Germline lookup yields CDR1 LNHDA and CDR2 SQIVND (reference sequence). With V trimmed by 5 bases and J by 1 base, 4 bases remained unmatched. The CDR3: CASSSRTSGSQETQYF. The CDR3 nucleotides are TGTGCCAGTAGTTCACGGACTAGCGGGAGCCAAGAGACCCAGTACTTC.